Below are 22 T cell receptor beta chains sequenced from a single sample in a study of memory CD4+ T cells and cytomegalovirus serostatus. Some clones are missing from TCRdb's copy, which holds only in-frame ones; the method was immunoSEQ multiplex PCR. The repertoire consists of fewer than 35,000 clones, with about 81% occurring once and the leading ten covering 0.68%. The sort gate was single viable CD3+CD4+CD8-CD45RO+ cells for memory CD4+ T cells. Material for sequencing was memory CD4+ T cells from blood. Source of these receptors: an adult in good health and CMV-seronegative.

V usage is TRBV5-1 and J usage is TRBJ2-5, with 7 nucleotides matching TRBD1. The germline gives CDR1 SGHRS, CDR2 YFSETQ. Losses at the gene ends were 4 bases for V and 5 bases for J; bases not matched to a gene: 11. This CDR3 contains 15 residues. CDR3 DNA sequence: TGCGCCAGCAGCAGAGTAACACAGGGGCCGGAGACCCAGTACTTC. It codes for CASSRVTQGPETQYF.

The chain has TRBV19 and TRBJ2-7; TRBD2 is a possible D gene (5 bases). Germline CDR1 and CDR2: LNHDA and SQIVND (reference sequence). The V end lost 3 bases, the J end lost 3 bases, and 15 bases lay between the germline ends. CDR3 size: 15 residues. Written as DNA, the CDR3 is TGTGCCAGTAGTATGCCGGGCGCGAGCGGCTACGAGCAGTACTTC. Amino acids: CASSMPGASGYEQYF.

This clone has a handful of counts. The CDR3 protein is CASSTLQGTEAFF. DNA for the CDR3: TGTGCCAGCAGTACCCTCCAGGGAACTGAAGCTTTCTTT. This chain joins TRBV6-1 and TRBJ1-1, with a possible D match to TRBD1 (5 bases). This CDR3 is 13 amino acids long. V lost 5 bases and J lost 5, with 12 bases in between. Germline CDR1 and CDR2: MNHNS and SASEGT.

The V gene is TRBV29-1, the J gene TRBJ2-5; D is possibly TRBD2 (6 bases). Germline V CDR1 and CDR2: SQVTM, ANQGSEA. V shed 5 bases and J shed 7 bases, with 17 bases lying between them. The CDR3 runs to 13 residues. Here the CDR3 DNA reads TGCAGCGTTCGCGGGATATTGTCTGGGACCCAGTACTTC. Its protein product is CSVRGILSGTQYF.

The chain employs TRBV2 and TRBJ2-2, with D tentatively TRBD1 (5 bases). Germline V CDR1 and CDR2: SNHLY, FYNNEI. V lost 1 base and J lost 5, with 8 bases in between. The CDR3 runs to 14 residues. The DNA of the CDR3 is TGTGCCAGCAGTGAAGAGGGGCGAACCGGGGAGCTGTTTTTT. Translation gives CASSEEGRTGELFF.

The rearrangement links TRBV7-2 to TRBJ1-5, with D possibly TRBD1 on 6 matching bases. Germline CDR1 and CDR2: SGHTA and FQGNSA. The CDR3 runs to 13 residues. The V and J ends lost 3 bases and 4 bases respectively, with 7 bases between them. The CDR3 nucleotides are TGTGCCAGCAGCTTCAGGGGTAATCAGCCCCAGCATTTT. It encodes CASSFRGNQPQHF.

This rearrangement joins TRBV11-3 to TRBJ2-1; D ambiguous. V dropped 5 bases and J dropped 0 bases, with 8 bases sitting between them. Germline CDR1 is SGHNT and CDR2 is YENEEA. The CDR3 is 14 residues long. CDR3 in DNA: TGTGCCAGCAGCCCCCTTACCTCCTACAATGAGCAGTTCTTC. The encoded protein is CASSPLTSYNEQFF. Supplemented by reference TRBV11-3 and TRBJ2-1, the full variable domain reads EAGVVQSPRYKIIEKKQPVAFWCNPISGHNTLYWYLQNLGQGPELLIRYENEEAVDDSQLPKDRFSAERLKGVDSTLKIQPAELGDSAVYLCASSPLTSYNEQFFGPGTRLTVL.

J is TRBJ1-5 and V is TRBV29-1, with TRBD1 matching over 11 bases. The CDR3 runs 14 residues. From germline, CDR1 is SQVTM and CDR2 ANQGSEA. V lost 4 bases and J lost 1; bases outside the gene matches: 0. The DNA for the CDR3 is TGCAGCGTTGGGACAGGGGGCAGCAATCAGCCCCAGCATTTT. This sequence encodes CSVGTGGSNQPQHF.

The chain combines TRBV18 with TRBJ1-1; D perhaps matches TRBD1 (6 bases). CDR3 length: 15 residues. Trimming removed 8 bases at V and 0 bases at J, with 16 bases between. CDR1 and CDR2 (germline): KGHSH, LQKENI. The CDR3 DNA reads TGTGCCAGCCGTCTTTGGGGGGACATGAACACTGAAGCTTTCTTT. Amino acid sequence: CASRLWGDMNTEAFF.

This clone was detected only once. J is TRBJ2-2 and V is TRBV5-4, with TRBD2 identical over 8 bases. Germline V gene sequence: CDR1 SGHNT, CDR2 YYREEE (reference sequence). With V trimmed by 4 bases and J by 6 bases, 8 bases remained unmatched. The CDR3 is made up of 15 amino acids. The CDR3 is CASSALAAGAGELFF. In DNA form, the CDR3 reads TGTGCCAGCAGCGCACTAGCGGCCGGGGCCGGGGAGCTGTTTTTT.

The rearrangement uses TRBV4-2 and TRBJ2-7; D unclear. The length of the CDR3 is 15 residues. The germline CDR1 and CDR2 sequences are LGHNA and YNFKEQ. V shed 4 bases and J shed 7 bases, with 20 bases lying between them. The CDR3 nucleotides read TGTGCCAGCAGCCCTGAAAGGACCTACCCGCGGGAGCAGTACTTC. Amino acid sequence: CASSPERTYPREQYF.

DNA for the CDR3: TGTGCCAGCAGCCCAAGGGGCCTTACAACTGAAGCTTTCTTT. Encoded protein: CASSPRGLTTEAFF. The rearrangement links TRBV27 to TRBJ1-1; a weak D match, TRBD1 (5 bases). Deletions cut 6 bases from V and 5 bases from J, with 16 bases between. CDR3 size: 14 residues. The V gene's germline CDR1 is MNHEY and CDR2 SMNVEV (reference sequence).

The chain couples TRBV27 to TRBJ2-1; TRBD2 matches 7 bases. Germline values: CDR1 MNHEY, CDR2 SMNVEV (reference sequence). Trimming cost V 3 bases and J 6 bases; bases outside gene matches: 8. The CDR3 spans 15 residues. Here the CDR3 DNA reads TGTGCCAGCAGTTTCAATGGGGAGGGGTTCAATGAGCAGTTCTTC. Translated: CASSFNGEGFNEQFF.

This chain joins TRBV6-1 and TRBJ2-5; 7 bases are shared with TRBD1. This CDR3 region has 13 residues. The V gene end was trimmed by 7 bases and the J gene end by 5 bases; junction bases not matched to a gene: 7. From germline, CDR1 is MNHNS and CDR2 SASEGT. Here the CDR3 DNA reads TGTGCCAGCATAAAGGGGGCAGAGGAGACCCAGTACTTC. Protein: CASIKGAEETQYF.

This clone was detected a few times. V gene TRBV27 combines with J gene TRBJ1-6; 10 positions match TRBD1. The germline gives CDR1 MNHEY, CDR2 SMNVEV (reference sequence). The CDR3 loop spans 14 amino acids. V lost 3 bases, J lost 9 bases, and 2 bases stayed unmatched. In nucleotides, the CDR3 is TGTGCCAGCAGTTTGACAGGGGGCTCTTCACCCCTCCACTTT. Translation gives CASSLTGGSSPLHF.

The CDR3 coding sequence is TGCGCCAGCAGACCCGGACTAGCGGGGGCAGAGACCCAGTACTTC. Protein product: CASRPGLAGAETQYF. This rearrangement joins TRBV10-1 to TRBJ2-5; 13 bases map to TRBD2. The trim removed 6 bases at V and 4 bases at J, leaving 5 bases unmatched. The CDR3 is 15 amino acids. Germline CDR1 WNHNN, CDR2 SYGVQD (reference sequence).

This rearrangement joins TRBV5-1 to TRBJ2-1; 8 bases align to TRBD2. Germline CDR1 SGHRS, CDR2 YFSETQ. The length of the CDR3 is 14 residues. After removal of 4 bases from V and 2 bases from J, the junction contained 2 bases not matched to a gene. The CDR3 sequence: CASSTSGPYNEQFF. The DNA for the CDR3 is TGCGCCAGCAGCACTAGCGGCCCCTACAATGAGCAGTTCTTC.

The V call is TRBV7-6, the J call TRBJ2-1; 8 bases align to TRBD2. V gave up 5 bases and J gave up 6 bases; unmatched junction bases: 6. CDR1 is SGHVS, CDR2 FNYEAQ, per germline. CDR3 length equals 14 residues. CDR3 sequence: CASSPPGLGNEQFF. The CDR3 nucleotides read TGTGCCAGCAGCCCACCGGGACTAGGCAATGAGCAGTTCTTC.

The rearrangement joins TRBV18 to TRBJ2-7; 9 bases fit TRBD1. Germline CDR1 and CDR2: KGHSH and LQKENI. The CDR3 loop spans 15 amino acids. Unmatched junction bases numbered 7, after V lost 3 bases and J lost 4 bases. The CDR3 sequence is CASSPPGQGMYEQYF. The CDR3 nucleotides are TGTGCCAGCTCACCCCCGGGACAGGGTATGTACGAGCAGTACTTC.

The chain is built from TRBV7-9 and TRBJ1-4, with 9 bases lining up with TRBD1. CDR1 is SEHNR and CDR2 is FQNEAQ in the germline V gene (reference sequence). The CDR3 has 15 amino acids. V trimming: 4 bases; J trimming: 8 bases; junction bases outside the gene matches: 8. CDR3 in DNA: TGTGCCAGCAGCTGGGGACAGGGAAGTAAGGAAAAACTGTTTTTT. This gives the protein CASSWGQGSKEKLFF.

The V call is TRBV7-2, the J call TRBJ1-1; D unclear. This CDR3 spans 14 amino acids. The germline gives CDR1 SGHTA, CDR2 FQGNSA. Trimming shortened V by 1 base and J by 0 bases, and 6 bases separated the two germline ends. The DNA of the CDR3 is TGTGCCAGCAGCTTAGTGGAGGTGAACACTGAAGCTTTCTTT. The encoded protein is CASSLVEVNTEAFF.

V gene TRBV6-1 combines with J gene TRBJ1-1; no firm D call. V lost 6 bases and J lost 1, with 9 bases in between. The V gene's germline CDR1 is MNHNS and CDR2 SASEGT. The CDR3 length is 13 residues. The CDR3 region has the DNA TGTGCCAGCAGGGTCGTCCGGAACACTGAAGCTTTCTTT. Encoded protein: CASRVVRNTEAFF.